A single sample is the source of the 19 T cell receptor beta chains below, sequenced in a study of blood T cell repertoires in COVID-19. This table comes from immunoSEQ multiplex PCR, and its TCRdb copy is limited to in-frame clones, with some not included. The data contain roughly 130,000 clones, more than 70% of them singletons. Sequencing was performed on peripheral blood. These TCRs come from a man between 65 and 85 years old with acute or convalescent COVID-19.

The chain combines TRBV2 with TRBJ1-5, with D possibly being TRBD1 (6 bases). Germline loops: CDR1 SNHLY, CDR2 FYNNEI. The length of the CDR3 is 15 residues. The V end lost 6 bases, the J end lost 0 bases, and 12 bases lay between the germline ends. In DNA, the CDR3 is TGTGCCAGCAGAGGACAGCTCTATAGCAATCAGCCCCAGCATTTT. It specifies CASRGQLYSNQPQHF.

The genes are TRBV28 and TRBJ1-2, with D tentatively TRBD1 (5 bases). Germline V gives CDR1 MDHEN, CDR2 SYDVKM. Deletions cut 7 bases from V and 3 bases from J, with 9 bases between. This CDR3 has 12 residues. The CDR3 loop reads CASTDRYYGYTF. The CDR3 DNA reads TGTGCCAGCACCGACAGATACTATGGCTACACCTTC.

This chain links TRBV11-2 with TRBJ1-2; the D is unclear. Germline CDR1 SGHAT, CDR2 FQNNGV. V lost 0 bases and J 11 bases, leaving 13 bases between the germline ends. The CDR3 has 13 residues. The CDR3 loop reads CASSLDREARYTF. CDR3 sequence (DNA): TGTGCCAGCAGCTTAGATCGAGAAGCCAGGTACACCTTC.

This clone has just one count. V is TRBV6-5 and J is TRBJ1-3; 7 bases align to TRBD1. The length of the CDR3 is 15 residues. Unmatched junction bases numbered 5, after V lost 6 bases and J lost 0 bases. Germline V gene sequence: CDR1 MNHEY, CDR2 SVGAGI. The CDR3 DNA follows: TGTGCCAGCAGGAGGACAGGTATCTCTGGAAACACCATATATTTT. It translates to CASRRTGISGNTIYF.

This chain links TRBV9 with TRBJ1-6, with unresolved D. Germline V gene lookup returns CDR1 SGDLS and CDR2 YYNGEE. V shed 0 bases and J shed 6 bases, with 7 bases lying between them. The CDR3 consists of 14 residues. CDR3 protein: CASSVVAGNSPLHF. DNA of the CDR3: TGTGCCAGCAGCGTAGTGGCAGGTAATTCACCCCTCCACTTT.

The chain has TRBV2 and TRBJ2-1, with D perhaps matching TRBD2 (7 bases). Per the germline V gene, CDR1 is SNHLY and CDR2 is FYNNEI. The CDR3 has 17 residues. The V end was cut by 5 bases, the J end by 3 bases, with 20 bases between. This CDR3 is CASSTFGGRGNYNEQFF. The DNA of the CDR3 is TGTGCCAGCAGTACGTTCGGGGGGCGGGGTAACTACAATGAGCAGTTCTTC.

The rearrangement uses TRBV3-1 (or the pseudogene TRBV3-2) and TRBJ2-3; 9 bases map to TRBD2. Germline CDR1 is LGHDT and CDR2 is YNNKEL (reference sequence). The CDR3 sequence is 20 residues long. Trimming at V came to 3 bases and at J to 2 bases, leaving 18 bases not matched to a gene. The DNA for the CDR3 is TGTGCCAGCAGCCATCGAATGGGGCGGGGGGGCCTTTATATCACAGATACGCAGTATTTT. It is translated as CASSHRMGRGGLYITDTQYF.

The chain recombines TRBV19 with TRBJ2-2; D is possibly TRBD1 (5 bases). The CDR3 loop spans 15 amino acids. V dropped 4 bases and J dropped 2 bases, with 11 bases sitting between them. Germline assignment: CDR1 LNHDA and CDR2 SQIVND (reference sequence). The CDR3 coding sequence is TGTGCCAGTAGTAACCGACAGAAAAACACCGGGGAGCTGTTTTTT. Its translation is CASSNRQKNTGELFF. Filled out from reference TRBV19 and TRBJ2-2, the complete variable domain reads DGGITQSPKYLFRKEGQNVTLSCEQNLNHDAMYWYRQDPGQGLRLIYYSQIVNDFQKGDIAEGYSVSREKKESFPLTVTSAQKNPTAFYLCASSNRQKNTGELFFGEGSRLTVL.

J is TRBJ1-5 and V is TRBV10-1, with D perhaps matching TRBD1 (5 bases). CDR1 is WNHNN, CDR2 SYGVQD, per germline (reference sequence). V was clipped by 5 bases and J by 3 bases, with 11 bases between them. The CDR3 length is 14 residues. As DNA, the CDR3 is TGCGCCAGCAGTCGGAGGGGTTCCAATCAGCCCCAGCATTTT. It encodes CASSRRGSNQPQHF.

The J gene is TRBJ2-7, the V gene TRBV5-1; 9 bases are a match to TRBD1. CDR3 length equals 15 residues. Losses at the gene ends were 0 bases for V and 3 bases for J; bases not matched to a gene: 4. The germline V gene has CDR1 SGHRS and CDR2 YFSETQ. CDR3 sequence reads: CASSLVETGGYEQYF. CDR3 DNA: TGCGCCAGCAGCTTGGTTGAGACAGGGGGCTACGAGCAGTACTTC.

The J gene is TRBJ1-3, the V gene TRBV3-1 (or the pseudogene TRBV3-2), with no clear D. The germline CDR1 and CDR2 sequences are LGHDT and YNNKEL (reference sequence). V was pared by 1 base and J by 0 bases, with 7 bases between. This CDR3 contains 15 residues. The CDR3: CASSQGGSSGNTIYF. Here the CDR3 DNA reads TGTGCCAGCAGCCAAGGCGGCTCCTCTGGAAACACCATATATTTT.

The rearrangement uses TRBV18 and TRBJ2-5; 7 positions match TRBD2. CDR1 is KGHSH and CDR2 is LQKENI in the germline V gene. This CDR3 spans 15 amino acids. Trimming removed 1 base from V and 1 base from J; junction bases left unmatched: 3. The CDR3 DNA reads TGTGCCAGCTCACCACGGGGGAGGGCCCAAGAGACCCAGTACTTC. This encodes CASSPRGRAQETQYF.

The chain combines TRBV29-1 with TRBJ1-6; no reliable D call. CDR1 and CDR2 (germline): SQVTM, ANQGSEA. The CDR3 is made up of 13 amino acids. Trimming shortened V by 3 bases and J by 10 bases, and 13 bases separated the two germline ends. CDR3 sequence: CSVDPRGGSPLHF. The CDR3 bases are TGCAGCGTTGACCCACGGGGTGGCTCACCCCTCCACTTT.

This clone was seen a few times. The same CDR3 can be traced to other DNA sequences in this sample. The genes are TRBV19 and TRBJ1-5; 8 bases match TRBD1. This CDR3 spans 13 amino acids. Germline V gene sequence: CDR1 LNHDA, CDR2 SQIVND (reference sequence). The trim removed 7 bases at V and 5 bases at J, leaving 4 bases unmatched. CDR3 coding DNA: TGTGCCAGTACTCGACAGGGGCATCAGCCCCAGCATTTT. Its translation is CASTRQGHQPQHF.

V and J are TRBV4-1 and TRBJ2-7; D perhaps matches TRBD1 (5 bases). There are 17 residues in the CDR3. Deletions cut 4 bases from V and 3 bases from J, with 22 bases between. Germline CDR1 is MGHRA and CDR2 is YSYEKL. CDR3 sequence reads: CASSPLRGAVTNYEQYF. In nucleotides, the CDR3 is TGCGCCAGCAGCCCGCTTCGTGGGGCCGTGACAAACTACGAGCAGTACTTC.

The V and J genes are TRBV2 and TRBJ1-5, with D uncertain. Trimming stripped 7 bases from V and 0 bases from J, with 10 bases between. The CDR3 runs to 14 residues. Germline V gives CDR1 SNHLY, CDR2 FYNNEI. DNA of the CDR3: TGTGCCAGCAATGGAGGGAATAGCAATCAGCCCCAGCATTTT. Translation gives CASNGGNSNQPQHF.

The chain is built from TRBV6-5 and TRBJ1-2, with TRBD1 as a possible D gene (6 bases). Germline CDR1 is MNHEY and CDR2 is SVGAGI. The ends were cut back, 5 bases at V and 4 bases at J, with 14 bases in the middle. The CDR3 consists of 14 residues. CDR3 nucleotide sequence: TGTGCCAGCAGTACTCCGGGACATTTCTATGGCTACACCTTC. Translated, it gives CASSTPGHFYGYTF.

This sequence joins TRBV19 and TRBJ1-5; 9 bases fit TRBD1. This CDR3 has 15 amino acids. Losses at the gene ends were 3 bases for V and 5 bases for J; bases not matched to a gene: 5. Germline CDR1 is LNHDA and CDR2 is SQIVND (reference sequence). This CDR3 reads CASSIGQGRDQPQHF. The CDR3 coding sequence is TGTGCCAGTAGTATCGGACAGGGGAGGGATCAGCCCCAGCATTTT.

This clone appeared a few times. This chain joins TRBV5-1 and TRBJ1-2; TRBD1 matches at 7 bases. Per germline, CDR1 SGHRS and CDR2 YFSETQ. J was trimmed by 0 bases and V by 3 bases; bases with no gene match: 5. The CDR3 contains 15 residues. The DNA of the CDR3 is TGCGCCAGCAGCTGGAAGGACAGGACTAACTATGGCTACACCTTC. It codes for CASSWKDRTNYGYTF.